A selection of T cell receptor beta chains follows, all from one sample in a study of blood T cell repertoires in COVID-19. Some clones are missing from TCRdb's copy, which holds only in-frame ones; the method was immunoSEQ multiplex PCR. The data show hundreds of thousands of clones, around 84% seen once. What was sequenced was peripheral blood. The receptors derive from a man aged 70-80 years with acute or convalescent COVID-19. The CDR3 runs from the conserved cysteine through the conserved F or W. A D gene is named only where the DNA matches it firmly. Clone size appears in some rows only: once, few, many, or a class for an expanded clone.

V gene	J gene	D gene	clone size	CDR3 protein	CDR3 DNA
TRBV5-1	TRBJ2-5	TRBD2	.	CASSSGGQETQYF	TGCGCCAGCAGCTCGGGGGGGCAAGAGACCCAGTACTTC
TRBV5-1	TRBJ1-3	TRBD1	few	CASSSNQGQAGNTIYF	TGCGCCAGCAGCTCTAATCAGGGACAGGCCGGAAACACCATATATTTT
TRBV18	TRBJ1-4	TRBD1	.	CASSRDRAGEKLFF	TGTGCCAGCTCCCGCGACAGGGCGGGTGAAAAACTGTTTTTT
TRBV30	TRBJ1-5	TRBD1	.	CAWSLGGPNQPQHF	TGTGCCTGGAGTCTAGGGGGCCCCAATCAGCCCCAGCATTTT
TRBV5-4	TRBJ2-1	TRBD2	.	CASSLSGRARNEQFF	TGTGCCAGCAGCTTGAGCGGGAGGGCCCGGAATGAGCAGTTCTTC
TRBV7-2	TRBJ2-3	.	.	CASSLVGGGSADTQYF	TGTGCCAGCAGCTTAGTGGGGGGGGGCAGTGCAGATACGCAGTATTTT
TRBV28	TRBJ2-2	.	.	CASSGKTALTGELFF	TGTGCCAGCAGTGGGAAGACAGCCCTCACCGGGGAGCTGTTTTTT
TRBV18	TRBJ2-1	TRBD2	.	CASSPLGTSGMNEQFF	TGTGCCAGCTCACCCTTGGGGACTAGCGGGATGAATGAGCAGTTCTTC
TRBV10-3	TRBJ2-5	TRBD2	.	CAISLTSGETQYF	TGTGCCATCAGCCTGACTAGCGGAGAGACCCAGTACTTC
TRBV19	TRBJ1-2	TRBD1	.	CASSPRTGGGYGYTF	TGTGCCAGTAGTCCCCGGACAGGGGGCGGGTATGGCTACACCTTC
TRBV6-2/TRBV6-3	TRBJ2-3	.	.	CASSYSSLKGATSTDTQYF	TGTGCCAGCAGTTACTCGAGTTTGAAGGGAGCTACTAGCACAGATACGCAGTATTTT
TRBV6-6	TRBJ1-3	.	.	CASALTNSGNTIYF	TGTGCCAGCGCCCTTACAAACTCTGGAAACACCATATATTTT
TRBV19	TRBJ2-1	.	.	CASSIVGHPSYNEQFF	TGTGCCAGTAGTATAGTGGGACACCCGTCCTACAATGAGCAGTTCTTC
TRBV28	TRBJ1-4	.	.	CASSVSGDANEKLFF	TGTGCCAGCAGTGTATCAGGGGATGCTAATGAAAAACTGTTTTTT
TRBV7-2	TRBJ2-5	.	.	CASSPPFGEAGETQYF	TGTGCCAGCAGCCCCCCGTTCGGGGAGGCCGGGGAGACCCAGTACTTC
TRBV2	TRBJ2-7	.	.	CASRVTGAYEQYF	TGTGCCAGCAGAGTGACAGGAGCCTACGAGCAGTACTTC
TRBV7-2	TRBJ2-1	TRBD2	.	CASSDRTRDSISDEFF	TGTGCCAGCAGCGACCGGACTAGAGATTCTATTTCCGATGAGTTCTTC
TRBV28	TRBJ2-3	TRBD2	.	CASSPGRVRGTDTQYF	TGTGCCAGCAGTCCCGGGAGGGTTAGAGGCACAGATACGCAGTATTTT
TRBV3-1/TRBV3-2	TRBJ1-3	.	.	CASSSVEGNTIYF	TGTGCCAGCAGCTCAGTGGAGGGAAACACCATATATTTT
TRBV19	TRBJ2-3	.	.	CASKARGLTDTQYF	TGTGCCAGCAAGGCTCGGGGATTGACAGATACGCAGTATTTT
TRBV5-1	TRBJ2-7	.	.	CASSLVGGSYEQYF	TGCGCCAGCAGCTTGGTCGGCGGTTCCTACGAGCAGTACTTC
TRBV18	TRBJ1-1	.	few	CASSPRVLSNTEAFF	TGTGCCAGCTCACCACGCGTCCTATCGAACACTGAAGCTTTCTTT
TRBV15	TRBJ1-4	TRBD1	.	CATSSRGIGEKLFF	TGTGCCACCAGCAGCAGGGGGATAGGTGAAAAACTGTTTTTT
TRBV11-2	TRBJ2-4	.	.	CASSLVGGAKNIQYF	TGTGCCAGCAGCTTAGTTGGAGGCGCCAAAAACATTCAGTACTTC
TRBV4-2	TRBJ1-5	.	.	CASSQDADQPQHF	TGTGCCAGCAGCCAAGATGCAGATCAGCCCCAGCATTTT
TRBV3-1/TRBV3-2	TRBJ2-7	.	.	CASSPGLESSYEQYF	TGTGCCAGCAGCCCCGGACTCGAGAGCTCCTACGAGCAGTACTTC
TRBV11-2	TRBJ2-1	TRBD2	.	CASSFRSGSVGEQFF	TGTGCCAGCAGCTTCAGGAGCGGGAGTGTAGGTGAGCAGTTCTTC
TRBV12-3/TRBV12-4	TRBJ1-4	.	.	CASTHGGYEKLFF	TGTGCCAGCACTCATGGGGGGTATGAAAAACTGTTTTTT
TRBV23-1	TRBJ1-3	.	.	CASSPGDGNTIYF	TGCGCCAGCAGTCCGGGGGACGGAAACACCATATATTTT
TRBV29-1	TRBJ2-5	TRBD2	.	CSVAPWGAGGLETQYF	TGCAGCGTTGCCCCGTGGGGAGCGGGAGGTTTAGAGACCCAGTACTTC
TRBV10-3	TRBJ1-1	.	few	CAISERGNTEAFF	TGTGCCATCAGTGAAAGGGGAAACACTGAAGCTTTCTTT
TRBV11-1	TRBJ1-6	.	.	CASSATGGNSPLHF	TGTGCCAGCAGCGCAACAGGCGGCAATTCACCCCTCCACTTT
TRBV5-6	TRBJ2-7	.	.	CASEPGGGSYEQYF	TGTGCCAGTGAACCTGGGGGAGGCTCCTACGAGCAGTACTTC
TRBV28	TRBJ1-5	TRBD1	.	CASSLLQGYSNQPQHF	TGTGCCAGCAGTTTGTTACAGGGGTATAGCAATCAGCCCCAGCATTTT
TRBV18	TRBJ2-5	TRBD2	.	CASSDSSGRTVKTQYF	TGTGCCAGCTCAGATTCTAGCGGGAGGACCGTAAAGACCCAGTACTTC
TRBV6-5	TRBJ2-7	TRBD1	.	CASSYSSRGREQYF	TGTGCCAGCAGTTACTCGAGCAGGGGGAGAGAGCAGTACTTC
TRBV2	TRBJ2-2	.	once	CASSVSGNTGELFF	TGTGCCAGCAGTGTATCGGGGAACACCGGGGAGCTGTTTTTT